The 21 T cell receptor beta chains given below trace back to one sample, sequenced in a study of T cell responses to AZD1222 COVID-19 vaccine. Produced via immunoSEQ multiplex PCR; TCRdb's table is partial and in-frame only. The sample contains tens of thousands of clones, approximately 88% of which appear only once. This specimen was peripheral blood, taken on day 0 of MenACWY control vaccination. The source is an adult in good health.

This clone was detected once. CDR3 DNA: TGTGCCAGCTCACCACCGAGGCGGGGGAGCTCCTACAATGAGCAGTTCTTC. Protein product: CASSPPRRGSSYNEQFF. The genes are TRBV18 and TRBJ2-1, with 7 nucleotides matching TRBD2. This CDR3 has 17 amino acids. In germline, CDR1 is KGHSH, CDR2 LQKENI. Trimming removed 0 bases from V and 0 bases from J; junction bases left unmatched: 5.

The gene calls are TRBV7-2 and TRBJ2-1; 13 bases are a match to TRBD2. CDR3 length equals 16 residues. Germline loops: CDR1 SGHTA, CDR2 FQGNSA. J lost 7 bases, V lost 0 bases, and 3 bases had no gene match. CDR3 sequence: CASSLARTSGGNEQFF. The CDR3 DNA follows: TGTGCCAGCAGCTTAGCGCGGACTAGCGGGGGTAATGAGCAGTTCTTC.

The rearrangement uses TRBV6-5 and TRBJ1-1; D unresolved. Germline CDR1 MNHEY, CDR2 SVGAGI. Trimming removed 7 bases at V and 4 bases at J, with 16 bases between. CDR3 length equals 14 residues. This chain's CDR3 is CASISGWVTTEAFF. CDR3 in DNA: TGTGCCAGCATCAGTGGGTGGGTTACCACTGAAGCTTTCTTT.

The CDR3 nucleotides read TGTGCCAGCAGCCAAGCCCTAGGGACAGGGCTTGGCTACACCTTC. The encoded protein is CASSQALGTGLGYTF. V usage is TRBV3-1 (or the pseudogene TRBV3-2) and J usage is TRBJ1-2; TRBD1 agrees at 9 bases. Germline CDR1 is LGHDT and CDR2 is YNNKEL (reference sequence). Trimming removed 1 base from V and 7 bases from J; junction bases left unmatched: 7. CDR3 size: 15 residues.

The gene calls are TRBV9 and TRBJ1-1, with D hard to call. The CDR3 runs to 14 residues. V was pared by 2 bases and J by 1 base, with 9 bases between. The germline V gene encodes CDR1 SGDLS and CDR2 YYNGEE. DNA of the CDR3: TGTGCCAGCAGCGTGGACGGCCAGAACACTGAAGCTTTCTTT. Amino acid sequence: CASSVDGQNTEAFF.

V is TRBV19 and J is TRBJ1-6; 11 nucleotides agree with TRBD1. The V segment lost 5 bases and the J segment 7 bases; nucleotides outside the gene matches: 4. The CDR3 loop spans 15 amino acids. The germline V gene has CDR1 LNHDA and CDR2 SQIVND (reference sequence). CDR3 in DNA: TGTGCCAGTAGTTACCGGGACAGGGGGAATTCACCCCTCCACTTT. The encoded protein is CASSYRDRGNSPLHF.

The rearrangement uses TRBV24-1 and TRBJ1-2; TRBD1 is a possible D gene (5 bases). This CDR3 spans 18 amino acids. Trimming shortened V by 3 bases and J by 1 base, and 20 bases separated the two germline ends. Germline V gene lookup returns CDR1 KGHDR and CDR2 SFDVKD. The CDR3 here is CATSDPTAPAPFNYGYTF. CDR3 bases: TGTGCCACCAGTGATCCGACAGCACCCGCACCCTTTAACTATGGCTACACCTTC.

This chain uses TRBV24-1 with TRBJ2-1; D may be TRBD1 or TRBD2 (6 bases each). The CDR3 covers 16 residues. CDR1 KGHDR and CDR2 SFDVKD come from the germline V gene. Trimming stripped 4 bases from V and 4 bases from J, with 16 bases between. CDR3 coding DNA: TGTGCCACCAGTGAAGGGTCCGGGGGCCCATACAATGAGCAGTTCTTC. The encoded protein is CATSEGSGGPYNEQFF.

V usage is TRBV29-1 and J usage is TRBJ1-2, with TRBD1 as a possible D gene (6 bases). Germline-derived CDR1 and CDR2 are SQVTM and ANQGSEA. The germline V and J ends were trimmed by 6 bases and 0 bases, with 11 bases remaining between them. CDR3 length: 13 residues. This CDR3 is CSVKGGTNYGYTF. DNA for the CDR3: TGCAGCGTGAAGGGGGGAACTAACTATGGCTACACCTTC.

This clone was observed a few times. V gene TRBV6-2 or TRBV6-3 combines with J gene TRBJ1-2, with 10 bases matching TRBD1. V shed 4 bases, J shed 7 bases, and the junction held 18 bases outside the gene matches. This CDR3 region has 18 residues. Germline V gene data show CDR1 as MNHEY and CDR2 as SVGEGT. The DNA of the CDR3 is TGTGCCAGCAGTTCCGGGACAGGGGCTGATGTTTGGCTAGGTGGCTACACCTTC. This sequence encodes CASSSGTGADVWLGGYTF.

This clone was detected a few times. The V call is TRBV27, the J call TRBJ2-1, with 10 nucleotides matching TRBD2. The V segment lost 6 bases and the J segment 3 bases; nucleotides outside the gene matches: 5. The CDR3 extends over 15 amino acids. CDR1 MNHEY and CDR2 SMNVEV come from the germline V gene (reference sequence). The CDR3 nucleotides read TGTGCCAGCAGCCCCATAGCGGGGGGCTACAATGAGCAGTTCTTC. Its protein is CASSPIAGGYNEQFF.

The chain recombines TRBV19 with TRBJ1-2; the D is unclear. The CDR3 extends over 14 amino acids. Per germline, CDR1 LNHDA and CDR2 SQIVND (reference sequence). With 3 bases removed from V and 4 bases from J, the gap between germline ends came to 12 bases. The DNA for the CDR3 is TGTGCCAGTAGTATGAAGGGCGGGTTCTATGGCTACACCTTC. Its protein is CASSMKGGFYGYTF.

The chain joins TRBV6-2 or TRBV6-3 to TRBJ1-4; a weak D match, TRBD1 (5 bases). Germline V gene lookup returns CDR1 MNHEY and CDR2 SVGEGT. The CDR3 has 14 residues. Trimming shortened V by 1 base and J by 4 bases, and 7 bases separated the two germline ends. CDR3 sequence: CASSYLGHNEKLFF. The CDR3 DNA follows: TGTGCCAGCAGTTACTTGGGGCATAATGAAAAACTGTTTTTT.

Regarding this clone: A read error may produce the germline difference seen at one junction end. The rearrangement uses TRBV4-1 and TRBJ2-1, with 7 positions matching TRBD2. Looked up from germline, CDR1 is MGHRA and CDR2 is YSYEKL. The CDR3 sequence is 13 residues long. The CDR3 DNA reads TGCGCCAGCAGCCATCGGGACTACGATGAGCAGTTCTTC. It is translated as CASSHRDYDEQFF.

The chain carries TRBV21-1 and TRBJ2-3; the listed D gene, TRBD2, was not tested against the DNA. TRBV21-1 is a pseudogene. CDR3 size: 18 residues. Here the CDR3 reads CASSKGYLGLAGPDTQYF. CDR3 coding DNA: TGTGCCAGCAGCAAAGGGTACCTGGGGCTAGCGGGGCCAGATACGCAGTATTTT.

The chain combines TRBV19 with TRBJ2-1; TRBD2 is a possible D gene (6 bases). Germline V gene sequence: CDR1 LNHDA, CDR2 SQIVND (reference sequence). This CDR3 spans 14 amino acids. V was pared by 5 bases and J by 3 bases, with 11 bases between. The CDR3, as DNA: TGTGCCAGTAGTTGGATAGCGGACTACAATGAGCAGTTCTTC. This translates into CASSWIADYNEQFF.

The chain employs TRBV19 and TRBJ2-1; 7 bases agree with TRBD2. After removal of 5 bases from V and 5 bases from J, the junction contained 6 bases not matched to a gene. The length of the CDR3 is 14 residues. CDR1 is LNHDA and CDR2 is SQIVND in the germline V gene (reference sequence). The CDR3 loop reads CASSPWEGNNEQFF. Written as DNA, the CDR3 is TGTGCCAGTAGTCCCTGGGAGGGCAACAATGAGCAGTTCTTC.

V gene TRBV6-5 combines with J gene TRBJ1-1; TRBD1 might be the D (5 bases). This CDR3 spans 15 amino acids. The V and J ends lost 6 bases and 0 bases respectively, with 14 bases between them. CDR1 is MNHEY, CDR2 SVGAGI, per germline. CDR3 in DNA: TGTGCCAGCAGCGATCCAGGGACGGTGAACACTGAAGCTTTCTTT. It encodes CASSDPGTVNTEAFF.

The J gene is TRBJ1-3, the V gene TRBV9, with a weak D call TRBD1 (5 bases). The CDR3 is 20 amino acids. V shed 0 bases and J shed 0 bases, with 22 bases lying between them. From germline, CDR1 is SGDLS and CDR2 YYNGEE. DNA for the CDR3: TGTGCCAGCAGCGTAGATCTTTATTCCGGCTTGGGACCCTCTGGAAACACCATATATTTT. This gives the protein CASSVDLYSGLGPSGNTIYF.

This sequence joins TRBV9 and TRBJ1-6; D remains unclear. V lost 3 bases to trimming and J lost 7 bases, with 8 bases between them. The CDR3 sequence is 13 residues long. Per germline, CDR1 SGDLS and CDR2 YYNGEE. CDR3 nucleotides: TGTGCCAGCAGCGACTCCTGGAATTCACCCCTCCACTTT. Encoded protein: CASSDSWNSPLHF.

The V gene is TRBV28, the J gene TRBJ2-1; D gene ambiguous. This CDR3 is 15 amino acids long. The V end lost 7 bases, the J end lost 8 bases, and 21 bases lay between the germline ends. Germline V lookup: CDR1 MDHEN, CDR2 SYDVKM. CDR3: CASTAVVTPGHEQFF. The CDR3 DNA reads TGTGCCAGCACCGCTGTGGTTACACCCGGCCATGAGCAGTTCTTC.